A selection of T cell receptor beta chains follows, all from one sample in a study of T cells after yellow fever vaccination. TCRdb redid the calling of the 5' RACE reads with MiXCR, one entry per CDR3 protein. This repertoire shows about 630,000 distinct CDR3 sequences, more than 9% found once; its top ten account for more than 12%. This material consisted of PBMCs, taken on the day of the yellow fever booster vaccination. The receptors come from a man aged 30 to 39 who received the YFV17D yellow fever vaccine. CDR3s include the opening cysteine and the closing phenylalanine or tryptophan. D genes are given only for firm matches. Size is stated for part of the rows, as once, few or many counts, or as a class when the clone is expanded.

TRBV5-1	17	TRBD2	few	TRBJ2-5	CASSPGTSGRGGETQYF	TGCGCCAGCAGCCCCGGGACTAGCGGGAGAGGTGGAGAGACCCAGTACTTC
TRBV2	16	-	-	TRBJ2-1	CASSGSGTVIYNEQFF	TGTGCCAGCAGTGGAAGCGGGACAGTAATTTACAATGAGCAGTTCTTC
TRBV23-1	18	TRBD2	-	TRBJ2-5	CASTPGALAGGLSETQYF	TGCGCCAGCACCCCGGGGGCACTAGCGGGAGGTTTAAGCGAGACCCAGTACTTC
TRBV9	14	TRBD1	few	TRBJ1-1	CASSVYTGDTEAFF	TGTGCCAGCAGCGTCTACACAGGGGACACTGAAGCTTTCTTT
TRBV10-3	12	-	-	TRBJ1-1	CAIRGSVAEAFF	TGTGCCATCAGGGGATCGGTCGCTGAAGCTTTCTTT
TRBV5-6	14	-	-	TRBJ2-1	CASSSTGTSRPQFF	TGTGCCAGCAGCAGCACGGGGACCTCGAGACCGCAGTTCTTC
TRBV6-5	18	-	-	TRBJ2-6	CASSYRLTRGSGANVLTF	TGTGCCAGCAGTTACCGCCTTACCAGGGGATCTGGGGCCAACGTCCTGACTTTC
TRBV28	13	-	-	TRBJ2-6	CASVNSGANVLTF	TGTGCCAGCGTCAACTCTGGGGCCAACGTCCTGACTTTC
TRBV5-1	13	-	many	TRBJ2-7	CASSPPGFYEQYF	TGCGCCAGCAGCCCCCCCGGGTTCTACGAGCAGTACTTC
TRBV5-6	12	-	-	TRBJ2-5	CASSGPAETQYF	TGTGCCAGCAGCGGACCGGCAGAGACCCAGTACTTC
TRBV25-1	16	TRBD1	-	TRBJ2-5	CASSLNPGQGRETQYF	TGTGCCAGCAGCCTCAACCCGGGACAGGGCAGGGAGACCCAGTACTTC
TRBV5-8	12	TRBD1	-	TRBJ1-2	CASGTGSYGYTF	TGTGCCAGCGGGACAGGGAGTTATGGCTACACCTTC
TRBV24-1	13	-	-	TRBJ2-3	CATSGQAGGTQYF	TGTGCCACCAGTGGACAGGCCGGAGGTACGCAGTATTTT
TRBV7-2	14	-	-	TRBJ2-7	CASSLAGAPSEQYF	TGTGCCAGCAGCTTAGCTGGGGCCCCAAGCGAGCAGTACTTC
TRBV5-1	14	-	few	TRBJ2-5	CASSLLKGTETQYF	TGCGCCAGCAGCTTGTTGAAGGGCACGGAGACCCAGTACTTC
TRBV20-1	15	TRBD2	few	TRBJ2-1	CSASPTSGRAIEQFF	TGCAGTGCTAGCCCCACTAGCGGGAGGGCCATTGAGCAGTTCTTC
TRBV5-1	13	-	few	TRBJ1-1	CASSLEGVAEAFF	TGCGCCAGCAGCTTGGAGGGGGTGGCTGAAGCTTTCTTT
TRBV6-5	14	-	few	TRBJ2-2	CAVSLGTNTGELFF	TGTGCCGTCAGTCTGGGCACGAACACCGGGGAGCTGTTTTTT
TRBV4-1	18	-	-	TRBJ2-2	CASSQGAGTMRNTGELFF	TGCGCCAGCAGCCAAGGGGCAGGAACGATGAGGAACACCGGGGAGCTGTTTTTT
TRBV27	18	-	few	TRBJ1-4	CASSLRMGQGKIGEKLFF	TGTGCCAGCAGTTTAAGAATGGGGCAGGGAAAAATCGGTGAAAAACTGTTTTTT
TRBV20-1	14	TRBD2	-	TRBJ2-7	CSAMTSGRAYEQYF	TGCAGTGCCATGACTAGCGGGAGGGCCTACGAGCAGTACTTC
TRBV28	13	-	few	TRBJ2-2	CASTPLGTGELFF	TGTGCCAGCACCCCTCTGGGCACCGGGGAGCTGTTTTTT
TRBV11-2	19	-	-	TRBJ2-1	CASSSQIGPMRSSYNEQFF	TGTGCCAGCAGCTCACAAATCGGACCGATGAGAAGCTCCTACAATGAGCAGTTCTTC
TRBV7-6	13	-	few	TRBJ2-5	CASSLESEGTQYF	TGTGCCAGCAGCTTAGAATCCGAGGGGACCCAGTACTTC
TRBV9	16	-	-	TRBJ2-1	CASSVGEGQSSDEQFF	TGTGCCAGCAGCGTAGGGGAGGGACAATCCTCGGATGAGCAGTTCTTC
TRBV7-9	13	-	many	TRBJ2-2	CASSPSGPGELFF	TGTGCCAGCAGCCCCAGCGGGCCCGGGGAGCTGTTTTTT
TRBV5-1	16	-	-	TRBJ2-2	CASSMRQAMSAGELFF	TGCGCCAGCAGCATGCGACAGGCAATGAGCGCCGGGGAGCTGTTTTTT
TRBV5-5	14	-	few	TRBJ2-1	CASSLAGRPVEQFF	TGTGCCAGCAGCTTGGCCGGTCGCCCGGTAGAGCAGTTCTTC
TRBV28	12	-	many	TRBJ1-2	CASSFKGVGYTF	TGTGCCAGCAGTTTTAAGGGGGTTGGCTACACCTTC
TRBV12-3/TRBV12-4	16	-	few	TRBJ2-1	CASSPSGGGAYNEQFF	TGTGCCAGCAGTCCCTCGGGCGGGGGCGCCTACAATGAGCAGTTCTTC
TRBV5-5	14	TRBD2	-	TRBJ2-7	CASVTSGNVREQYF	TGTGCCAGCGTAACTAGCGGGAATGTGAGGGAGCAGTACTTC
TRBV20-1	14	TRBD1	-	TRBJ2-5	CSVRPGTVQETQYF	TGCAGTGTCCGACCAGGGACAGTACAAGAGACCCAGTACTTC
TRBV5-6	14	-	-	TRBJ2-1	CASSPGLFYNEQFF	TGTGCCAGCAGCCCCGGGCTCTTCTACAATGAGCAGTTCTTC
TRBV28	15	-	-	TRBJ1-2	CASSLAPGGPQGYTF	TGTGCCAGCAGTTTGGCCCCCGGTGGGCCGCAGGGCTACACCTTC
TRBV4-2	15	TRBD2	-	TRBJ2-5	CASSPGLAGKETQYF	TGTGCCAGCAGCCCCGGACTAGCGGGAAAAGAGACCCAGTACTTC
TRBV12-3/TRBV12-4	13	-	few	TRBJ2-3	CASSYSVTDTQYF	TGTGCCAGCAGTTACTCAGTCACAGATACGCAGTATTTT
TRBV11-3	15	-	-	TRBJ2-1	CASSPWGVEDNEQFF	TGTGCCAGCAGCCCCTGGGGGGTAGAGGACAATGAGCAGTTCTTC
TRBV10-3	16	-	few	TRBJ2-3	CAISESMRDSTDTQYF	TGTGCCATCAGTGAGTCGATGAGGGACAGCACAGATACGCAGTATTTT
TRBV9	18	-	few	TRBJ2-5	CASSPHSRGGTVQETQYF	TGTGCCAGCAGCCCCCATTCCCGGGGGGGGACAGTCCAAGAGACCCAGTACTTC
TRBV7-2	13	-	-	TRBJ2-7	CASSSLGVAEQYF	TGTGCCAGCAGCTCCCTGGGGGTAGCGGAGCAGTACTTC
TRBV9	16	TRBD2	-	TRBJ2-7	CASSVAGLAEPYEQYF	TGTGCCAGCAGCGTAGCTGGCCTAGCGGAACCCTACGAGCAGTACTTC
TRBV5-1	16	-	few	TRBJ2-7	CASSLDAGIPSYEQYF	TGCGCCAGCAGCTTGGATGCCGGGATCCCCTCCTACGAGCAGTACTTC
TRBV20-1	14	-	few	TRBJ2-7	CSAPKGLSAYEQYF	TGCAGTGCTCCGAAAGGACTTTCAGCCTACGAGCAGTACTTC
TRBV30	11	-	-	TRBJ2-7	CAWNKGVEQYF	TGTGCCTGGAACAAAGGGGTCGAGCAGTACTTC
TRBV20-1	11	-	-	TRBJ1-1	CSGGGGAEAFF	TGCAGTGGAGGGGGGGGGGCTGAAGCTTTCTTT